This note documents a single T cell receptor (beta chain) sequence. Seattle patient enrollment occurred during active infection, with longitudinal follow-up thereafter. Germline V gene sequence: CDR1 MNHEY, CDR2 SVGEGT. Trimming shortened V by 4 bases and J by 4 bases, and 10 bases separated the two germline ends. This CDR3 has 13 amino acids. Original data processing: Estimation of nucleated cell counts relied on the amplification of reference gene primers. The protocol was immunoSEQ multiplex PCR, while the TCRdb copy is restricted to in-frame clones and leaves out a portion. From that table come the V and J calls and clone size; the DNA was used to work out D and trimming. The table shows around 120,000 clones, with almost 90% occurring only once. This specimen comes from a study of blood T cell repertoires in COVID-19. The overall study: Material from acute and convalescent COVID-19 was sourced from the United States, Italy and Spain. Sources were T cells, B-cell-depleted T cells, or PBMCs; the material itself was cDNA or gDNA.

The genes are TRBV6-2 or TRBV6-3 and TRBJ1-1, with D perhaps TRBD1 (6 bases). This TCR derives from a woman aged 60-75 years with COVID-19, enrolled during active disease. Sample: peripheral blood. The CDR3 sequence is CASSWGLGTEAFF. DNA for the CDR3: TGTGCCAGCAGTTGGGGGCTTGGCACTGAAGCTTTCTTT.